This entry lists 24 T cell receptor beta chains sequenced from one sample in a study of PD-1 blockade in classical Hodgkin lymphoma. This table comes from immunoSEQ multiplex PCR, and its TCRdb copy is limited to in-frame clones, with some not included. In the table there are about 98,000 clones, just under 95% of which are singletons. Each and every patient relapsed after autologous stem cell transplantation, and patients got differing brentuximab vedotin exposure. Sequencing used peripheral blood mononuclear cells (PBMCs), obtained at baseline. The receptors derive from a human donor with classical Hodgkin lymphoma.

The rearrangement links TRBV5-6 to TRBJ2-3, with D possibly being TRBD1 or TRBD2 (5 bases each). The CDR3 runs 18 residues. Germline V gene sequence: CDR1 SGHDT, CDR2 YYEEEE. The V end was cut by 0 bases, the J end by 1 base, with 18 bases between. Here the CDR3 reads CASSLAGPLGPRTDTQYF. The CDR3 region has the DNA TGTGCCAGCAGCTTGGCCGGACCGCTGGGACCCCGCACAGATACGCAGTATTTT.

The chain is built from TRBV10-1 and TRBJ2-1; D uncertain. Germline values: CDR1 WNHNN, CDR2 SYGVQD (reference sequence). The V gene lost 4 bases and the J gene lost 4 bases, with 8 bases spanning the gap. The CDR3 is 13 residues long. CDR3 nucleotide sequence: TGCGCCAGCAGTGTAGAGGCATACAATGAGCAGTTCTTC. It specifies CASSVEAYNEQFF.

This chain joins TRBV30 and TRBJ2-5; D assignment may be TRBD1 or TRBD2 (6 bases each). The tail of the sequence fits TRBJ2-7 better, so the J call may be wrong. Germline lookup yields CDR1 GTSNPN and CDR2 SVGIG (reference sequence). This CDR3 has 16 residues. Here the CDR3 reads CAWSVRGDWGFYEQYF. CDR3 in DNA: TGTGCCTGGAGTGTAAGGGGGGACTGGGGCTTCTACGAGCAGTACTTC.

The chain combines TRBV27 with TRBJ2-7, with 8 nucleotides matching TRBD1. Trimming at V came to 4 bases and at J to 5 bases, leaving 7 bases not matched to a gene. CDR1 and CDR2 (germline): MNHEY, SMNVEV (reference sequence). CDR3 length: 14 amino acids. CDR3 sequence reads: CASSSIETGDEQYF. CDR3 bases: TGTGCCAGCAGTTCGATTGAGACAGGGGACGAGCAGTACTTC.

This clone was observed a few times. V and J are TRBV30 and TRBJ1-1; a possible D gene is TRBD1 (5 bases). V shed 1 base and J shed 2 bases, with 8 bases lying between them. The CDR3 contains 13 residues. Germline CDR1 reads GTSNPN; CDR2 reads SVGIG (reference sequence). CDR3 coding DNA: TGTGCCTGGAGTGCAGGGTTCAACACTGAAGCTTTCTTT. Protein sequence: CAWSAGFNTEAFF.

The rearrangement links TRBV28 to TRBJ1-1; a weak D match, TRBD1 (6 bases). Trimming pared 5 bases from V and 8 bases from J, leaving 18 bases between. The CDR3 length is 14 residues. Germline V gene lookup returns CDR1 MDHEN and CDR2 SYDVKM. For the CDR3, the DNA is TGTGCCAGCAGTCTCTGGGGGGGCACCGCCGAAGCTTTCTTT. Its translation: CASSLWGGTAEAFF. Based on the CDR3 plus reference TRBV28 and TRBJ1-1, the full variable domain is DVKVTQSSRYLVKRTGEKVFLECVQDMDHENMFWYRQDPGLGLRLIYFSYDVKMKEKGDIPEGYSVSREKKERFSLILESASTNQTSMYLCASSLWGGTAEAFFGQGTRLTVV.

The rearrangement joins TRBV19 to TRBJ2-3; a weak D match, TRBD1 (6 bases). CDR3 size: 18 residues. Trimming removed 5 bases at V and 0 bases at J, with 21 bases between. CDR1 LNHDA and CDR2 SQIVND come from the germline V gene (reference sequence). This chain's CDR3 is CASSGGASGHPSTDTQYF. The DNA of the CDR3 is TGTGCCAGTAGTGGAGGAGCCTCGGGACACCCTAGCACAGATACGCAGTATTTT.

This chain uses TRBV7-6 with TRBJ1-3; D is unclear. The CDR3 runs 15 residues. The V gene lost 3 bases and the J gene lost 0 bases, with 9 bases spanning the gap. Germline-derived CDR1 and CDR2 are SGHVS and FNYEAQ. CDR3 in amino acids: CASSFNPNSGNTIYF. CDR3 sequence (DNA): TGTGCCAGCAGCTTTAACCCAAACTCTGGAAACACCATATATTTT.

The J gene is TRBJ2-7, the V gene TRBV4-1; D remains unclear. The CDR3 is 15 residues long. The germline V and J ends were trimmed by 1 base and 0 bases, with 10 bases remaining between them. CDR1 MGHRA and CDR2 YSYEKL come from the germline V gene. Here the CDR3 DNA reads TGCGCCAGCAGCCAAGGTACGGTAGGCTCCTACGAGCAGTACTTC. It specifies CASSQGTVGSYEQYF.

J is TRBJ1-2 and V is TRBV19; 8 nucleotides match TRBD1. The CDR3 is made up of 14 amino acids. V shed 7 bases, J shed 7 bases, and the junction held 11 bases outside the gene matches. Germline V gene lookup returns CDR1 LNHDA and CDR2 SQIVND (reference sequence). Written as DNA, the CDR3 is TGTGCCAGTACCCCGGACAGGGATTACTCTGGCTACACCTTC. Residues: CASTPDRDYSGYTF.

The chain employs TRBV6-5 and TRBJ1-5; D ambiguous. CDR1 is MNHEY, CDR2 SVGAGI, per germline. This CDR3 is built from 14 residues. The V end lost 6 bases, the J end lost 4 bases, and 13 bases lay between the germline ends. The CDR3 DNA reads TGTGCCAGCAGCCGGGGTGGTAGGAATCAGCCCCAGCATTTT. This codes for CASSRGGRNQPQHF.

CDR3 in amino acids: CASSFALGTPYGYTF. The DNA of the CDR3 is TGTGCCAGCAGTTTTGCCCTCGGGACACCCTATGGCTACACCTTC. J is TRBJ1-2 and V is TRBV28; D may be TRBD1 (6 bases). V shed 3 bases and J shed 4 bases, with 15 bases lying between them. The CDR3 loop spans 15 amino acids. Germline CDR1 reads MDHEN; CDR2 reads SYDVKM.

This clone has only one observation. The J gene is TRBJ1-4, the V gene TRBV4-1; D is undetermined. V lost 0 bases and J 10 bases, leaving 9 bases between the germline ends. The CDR3 covers 13 residues. The germline V gene has CDR1 MGHRA and CDR2 YSYEKL. CDR3 residues: CASSQDTVGKLFF. CDR3 bases: TGCGCCAGCAGCCAAGATACCGTCGGAAAACTGTTTTTT.

The chain joins TRBV6-5 to TRBJ2-7; the D call may be TRBD1 or TRBD2 (6 bases each). Per the germline V gene, CDR1 is MNHEY and CDR2 is SVGAGI. The CDR3 consists of 16 residues. Trimming left V 0 bases short and J 6 bases short, with 18 bases between. CDR3 nucleotide sequence: TGTGCCAGCAGTTACTCCCCCGCCGGGGGCGCGTCCGAGCAGTACTTC. This translates into CASSYSPAGGASEQYF.

Concerning this clone itself: One junction end does not reproduce the germline sequence, and a read error may be involved. The chain employs TRBV9 and TRBJ2-7, with D possibly TRBD1 on 6 matching bases. This CDR3 is built from 10 residues. The germline V gene encodes CDR1 SGDLS and CDR2 YYNGEE. The CDR3 sequence is CASSLDRKAF. CDR3 DNA: TGTGCCAGCAGCCTGGACAGAAAAGCCTTC. Together with reference TRBV9 and TRBJ2-7, the CDR3 gives the full variable domain: DSGVTQTPKHLITATGQRVTLRCSPRSGDLSVYWYQQSLDQGLQFLIQYYNGEERAKGNILERFSAQQFPDLHSELNLSSLELGDSALYFCASSLDRKAFGPGTRLTVT.

V and J are TRBV6-1 and TRBJ2-5; no clear D gene. Germline V gene lookup returns CDR1 MNHNS and CDR2 SASEGT. This CDR3 comprises 13 residues. The germline V and J ends were trimmed by 4 bases and 2 bases, with 8 bases remaining between them. The CDR3 DNA follows: TGTGCCAGCAGTGCCTTGTGGCAAGAGACCCAGTACTTC. Protein sequence: CASSALWQETQYF.

V usage is TRBV30 and J usage is TRBJ1-2, with a possible D match to TRBD1 (5 bases). Trimming left V 2 bases short and J 3 bases short, with 13 bases between. The CDR3 totals 14 residues. The V gene's germline CDR1 is GTSNPN and CDR2 SVGIG (reference sequence). CDR3 in amino acids: CAWSSGPSDYGYTF. The CDR3 DNA sequence: TGTGCCTGGAGTTCAGGGCCTTCGGACTATGGCTACACCTTC.

This chain links TRBV6-5 with TRBJ2-7, with 7 bases aligning to TRBD2. Germline V gene sequence: CDR1 MNHEY, CDR2 SVGAGI. This CDR3 contains 15 residues. V trimming: 6 bases; J trimming: 1 base; junction bases outside the gene matches: 9. CDR3 sequence: CASSPWGLPSYEQYF. CDR3 DNA: TGTGCCAGCAGCCCATGGGGACTACCTTCCTACGAGCAGTACTTC.

This clone was picked up one time. The chain links TRBV6-1 to TRBJ2-7; D gene ambiguous. Per the germline V gene, CDR1 is MNHNS and CDR2 is SASEGT. The V end lost 3 bases, the J end lost 0 bases, and 9 bases lay between the germline ends. The CDR3 totals 14 residues. CDR3 nucleotide sequence: TGTGCCAGCAGTGATTCAGTCGGCTCCTACGAGCAGTACTTC. It is translated as CASSDSVGSYEQYF.

This sequence joins TRBV10-2 and TRBJ1-1; 8 bases are a match to TRBD1. The V segment lost 6 bases and the J segment 3 bases; nucleotides outside the gene matches: 6. Looked up from germline, CDR1 is WSHSY and CDR2 is SAAADI. The CDR3 totals 14 residues. The CDR3, as DNA: TGCGCCAGCAGCCCAGACAGGGGTCACACTGAAGCTTTCTTT. Translation: CASSPDRGHTEAFF.

The V and J genes are TRBV11-1 and TRBJ2-1; no clear D gene. Trimming took off 2 bases at V and 1 base at J, with 9 bases between the two ends. Looked up from germline, CDR1 is SGHAT and CDR2 is FQDESV (reference sequence). The CDR3 totals 15 residues. CDR3 region: CASSLRAASYNEQFF. The CDR3 nucleotides are TGTGCCAGCAGCTTACGGGCGGCTTCCTACAATGAGCAGTTCTTC.

The V and J genes are TRBV4-1 and TRBJ2-3; D remains unclear. The germline V gene has CDR1 MGHRA and CDR2 YSYEKL. V gave up 0 bases and J gave up 1 base, with 11 bases separating them. The CDR3 has 16 residues. This chain's CDR3 is CASSQDRALGTDTQYF. DNA for the CDR3: TGCGCCAGCAGCCAAGATAGGGCCTTGGGCACAGATACGCAGTATTTT.

The V gene is TRBV7-3, the J gene TRBJ2-3; 8 bases are a match to TRBD1. J gave up 3 bases and V 4 bases, and 6 bases lay outside the gene matches. Germline V CDR1 and CDR2: SGHTA, FQGTGA. The CDR3 is 15 residues long. The CDR3 reads CASSSQGQGTDTQYF. DNA for the CDR3: TGTGCCAGCAGCTCGCAAGGACAGGGAACAGATACGCAGTATTTT.

CDR3 coding DNA: TGTGCCAGCAGCTTTAGAGGGAACACTGAAGCTTTCTTT. Protein sequence: CASSFRGNTEAFF. The chain links TRBV5-4 to TRBJ1-1; no definite D call. Germline V gives CDR1 SGHNT, CDR2 YYREEE (reference sequence). This CDR3 region has 13 residues. Trimming left V 2 bases short and J 1 base short, with 6 bases between.